This passage covers 15 T cell receptor beta chains from one sample sequenced in a study of beta chain features in type 1 diabetes. cDNA synthesis used the whole RNA isolate, giving expressed TCRB sequences. Assay used: immunoSEQ multiplex PCR; TCRdb lists only in-frame clones, some missing. The data hold 350,000 to 450,000 clones, with 11% to 15% observed a single time. The sample taken for sequencing was naive CD4+ T cells from blood. These receptors were obtained from a man under 40 in good health.

This clone was detected a few times. The chain has TRBV5-4 and TRBJ2-7, with TRBD1 identical over 7 bases. The CDR3 runs to 16 residues. V dropped 4 bases and J dropped 0; count of bases not matched to a gene: 10. Germline values: CDR1 SGHNT, CDR2 YYREEE (reference sequence). Here the CDR3 reads CASSPAPGQNSYEQYF. CDR3 coding DNA: TGTGCCAGCAGCCCCGCCCCGGGACAGAACTCCTACGAGCAGTACTTC.

This clone has just a few counts. V and J are TRBV29-1 and TRBJ2-3; TRBD2 matches at 8 bases. The junction had 10 bases not matched to a gene; V was cut back by 3 bases and J by 2 bases. This CDR3 spans 16 amino acids. The germline gives CDR1 SQVTM, CDR2 ANQGSEA. This CDR3 reads CSVDDTAGDFTDTQYF. In nucleotides, the CDR3 is TGCAGCGTTGATGATACAGCGGGGGACTTCACAGATACGCAGTATTTT.

This clone appeared a few times. V and J are TRBV7-8 and TRBJ2-3; D may be TRBD2 (5 bases). The ends were cut back, 3 bases at V and 0 bases at J, with 10 bases in the middle. CDR3 length: 15 amino acids. Germline V CDR1 and CDR2: SGHVS, FQNEAQ. The CDR3: CASSFWRMSTDTQYF. CDR3 sequence (DNA): TGTGCCAGCAGCTTTTGGAGGATGAGCACAGATACGCAGTATTTT. The full variable domain, its missing parts supplied by reference TRBV7-8 and TRBJ2-3, is GAGVSQSPRYKVAKRGQDVALRCDPISGHVSLFWYQQALGQGPEFLTYFQNEAQLDKSGLPSDRFFAERPEGSVSTLKIQRTQQEDSAVYLCASSFWRMSTDTQYFGPGTRLTVL.

This clone was detected only a few times. This chain joins TRBV5-1 and TRBJ2-7; TRBD1 agrees at 7 bases. Germline trimming cut 3 bases from V and 5 bases from J; bases unmatched to any gene: 11. The germline V gene has CDR1 SGHRS and CDR2 YFSETQ. There are 15 residues in the CDR3. Here the CDR3 DNA reads TGCGCCAGCAGCTCGGCCTTCGACAGGGCCCACGAGCAGTACTTC. Amino acids: CASSSAFDRAHEQYF.

This clone was detected a few times. V and J are TRBV28 and TRBJ2-5; 10 bases fit TRBD2. CDR3 length equals 15 residues. V lost 6 bases to trimming and J lost 5 bases; unmatched junction nucleotides: 9. The germline V gene has CDR1 MDHEN and CDR2 SYDVKM. CDR3 sequence: CASSRAGGPYETQYF. For the CDR3, the DNA is TGTGCCAGCAGCCGAGCGGGAGGGCCCTATGAGACCCAGTACTTC.

Only a few counts were recorded for this clone. The chain carries TRBV6-5 and TRBJ2-3, with unresolved D. V lost 5 bases and J 6 bases, leaving 18 bases between the germline ends. CDR1 MNHEY and CDR2 SVGAGI come from the germline V gene. The CDR3 has 15 residues. CDR3 region: CASSHTGALADTQYF. CDR3 sequence (DNA): TGTGCCAGCAGTCACACGGGTGCCCTCGCGGATACGCAGTATTTT.

The chain combines TRBV30 with TRBJ1-1; D is ambiguous. CDR3 length equals 8 residues. The V and J ends lost 7 bases and 9 bases respectively, with 6 bases between them. From germline, CDR1 is GTSNPN and CDR2 SVGIG (reference sequence). In DNA form, the CDR3 reads TGTGCCTTGTATAAAGCTTTCTTT. Translation: CALYKAFF. The variable domain in full, with the rest retrieved from reference TRBV30 and TRBJ1-1, is SQTIHQWPATLVQPVGSPLSLECTVEGTSNPNLYWYRQAAGRGLQLLFYSVGIGQISSEVPQNLSASRPQDRQFILSSKKLLLSDSGFYLCALYKAFFGQGTRLTVV.

The genes are TRBV5-1 and TRBJ2-5; 8 bases line up with TRBD2. The germline V gene has CDR1 SGHRS and CDR2 YFSETQ. The CDR3 length is 18 residues. V was pared by 5 bases and J by 4 bases, with 19 bases of the junction left unmatched. The DNA of the CDR3 is TGCGCCAGCAGTCTGACGGGGAGCGGGGGCCTCCCGCGAGAGACCCAGTACTTC. Its translation is CASSLTGSGGLPRETQYF.

The chain joins TRBV30 to TRBJ2-7; TRBD2 matches 12 bases. The CDR3 length is 16 residues. The germline V gene encodes CDR1 GTSNPN and CDR2 SVGIG (reference sequence). V shed 2 bases, J shed 5 bases, and the junction held 10 bases outside the gene matches. CDR3 amino acids: CAWSRGSSGRVDEQYV. CDR3 coding DNA: TGTGCCTGGAGTAGGGGGTCTAGCGGGAGGGTGGACGAGCAGTACGTC.

This clone has more than one count but fewer than ten. The CDR3 coding sequence is TGTGCCACCAGCAGGGGTCTGGGACACCTCACCGGGGAGCTGTTTTTT. Residues: CATSRGLGHLTGELFF. This chain joins TRBV15 and TRBJ2-2; D may be TRBD1 (6 bases). This CDR3 is 16 amino acids long. CDR1 and CDR2 (germline): LNHNV, YYDKDF (reference sequence). The germline V and J ends were trimmed by 3 bases and 4 bases, with 15 bases remaining between them.

This clone was observed a few times. Other DNA sequences from this sample encode an identical CDR3 as well. The chain links TRBV5-1 to TRBJ1-1; D remains unclear. CDR1 is SGHRS and CDR2 is YFSETQ in the germline V gene. This CDR3 spans 13 amino acids. With 0 bases removed from V and 2 bases from J, the gap between germline ends came to 5 bases. CDR3 sequence reads: CASSLDRNTEAFF. CDR3 nucleotides: TGCGCCAGCAGCTTGGATAGAAACACTGAAGCTTTCTTT.

V gene TRBV4-2 combines with J gene TRBJ2-3; D call uncertain. The length of the CDR3 is 17 residues. Per germline, CDR1 LGHNA and CDR2 YNFKEQ. With 5 bases removed from V and 4 bases from J, the gap between germline ends came to 22 bases. This CDR3 reads CASSSLRLGQGPDTQYF. CDR3 sequence (DNA): TGTGCCAGCAGCTCCCTTAGATTGGGCCAAGGCCCAGATACGCAGTATTTT.

This clone was recorded a few times. The rearrangement links TRBV5-4 to TRBJ2-1; D is unresolved. The germline V gene encodes CDR1 SGHNT and CDR2 YYREEE (reference sequence). The CDR3 is 13 amino acids. The V and J ends lost 2 bases and 4 bases respectively, with 7 bases between them. The CDR3 protein is CASSFGQYNEQFF. For the CDR3, the DNA is TGTGCCAGCAGCTTTGGCCAGTACAATGAGCAGTTCTTC.

The rearrangement uses TRBV7-9 and TRBJ2-7, with D perhaps TRBD1 (5 bases). The V end lost 3 bases, the J end lost 3 bases, and 12 bases lay between the germline ends. This CDR3 contains 14 residues. From germline, CDR1 is SEHNR and CDR2 FQNEAQ (reference sequence). The CDR3 loop is CASSFITGDYEQYV. CDR3 in DNA: TGTGCCAGCAGCTTCATAACAGGAGACTACGAGCAGTACGTC.

This clone was counted only a few times. This chain joins TRBV2 and TRBJ2-5, with D uncertain. V lost 6 bases, J lost 10 bases, and 24 bases lay in between. Germline V gene lookup returns CDR1 SNHLY and CDR2 FYNNEI. The CDR3 has 15 amino acids. CDR3 loop: CASSRDSTPWVVQYF. In nucleotides, the CDR3 is TGTGCCAGCAGCCGAGACTCAACCCCATGGGTGGTCCAGTACTTC. Complete variable domain (other parts from reference TRBV2 and TRBJ2-5): EPEVTQTPSHQVTQMGQEVILRCVPISNHLYFYWYRQILGQKVEFLVSFYNNEISEKSEIFDDQFSVERPDGSNFTLKIRSTKLEDSAMYFCASSRDSTPWVVQYFGPGTRLLVL.